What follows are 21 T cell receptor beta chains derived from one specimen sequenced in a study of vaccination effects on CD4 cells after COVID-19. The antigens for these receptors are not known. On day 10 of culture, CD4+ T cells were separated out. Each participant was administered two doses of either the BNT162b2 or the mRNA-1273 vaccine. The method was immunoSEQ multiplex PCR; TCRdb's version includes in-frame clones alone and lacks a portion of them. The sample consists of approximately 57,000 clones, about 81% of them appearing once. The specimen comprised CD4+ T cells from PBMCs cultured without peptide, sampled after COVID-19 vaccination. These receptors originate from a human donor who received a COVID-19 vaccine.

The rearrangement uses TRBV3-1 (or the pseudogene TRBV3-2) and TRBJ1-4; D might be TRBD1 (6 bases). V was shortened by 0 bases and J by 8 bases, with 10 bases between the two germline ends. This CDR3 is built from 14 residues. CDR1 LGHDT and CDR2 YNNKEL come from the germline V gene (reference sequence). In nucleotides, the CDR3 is TGTGCCAGCAGCCAAGAGCAGGGGAGGGAAAAACTGTTTTTT. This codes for CASSQEQGREKLFF.

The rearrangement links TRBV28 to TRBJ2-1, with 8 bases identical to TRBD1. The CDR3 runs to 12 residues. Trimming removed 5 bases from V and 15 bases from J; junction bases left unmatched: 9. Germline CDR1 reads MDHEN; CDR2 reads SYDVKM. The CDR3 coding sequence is TGTGCCAGCAGTCTTACTCACAGGGGGTTGTTCTTC. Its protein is CASSLTHRGLFF.

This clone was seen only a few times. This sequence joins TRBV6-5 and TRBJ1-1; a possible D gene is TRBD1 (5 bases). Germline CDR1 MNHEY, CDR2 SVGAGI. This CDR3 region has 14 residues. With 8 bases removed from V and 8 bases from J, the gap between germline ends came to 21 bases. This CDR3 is CASLFFRGGGEAFF. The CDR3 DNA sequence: TGTGCCAGCCTTTTTTTCCGTGGGGGAGGGGAAGCTTTCTTT.

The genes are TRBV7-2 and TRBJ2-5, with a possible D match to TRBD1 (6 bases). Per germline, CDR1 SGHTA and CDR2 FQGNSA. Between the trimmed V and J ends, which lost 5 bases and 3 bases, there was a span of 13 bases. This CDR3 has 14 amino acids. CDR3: CASSLGTTKETQYF. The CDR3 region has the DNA TGTGCCAGCAGCCTCGGGACAACCAAAGAGACCCAGTACTTC.

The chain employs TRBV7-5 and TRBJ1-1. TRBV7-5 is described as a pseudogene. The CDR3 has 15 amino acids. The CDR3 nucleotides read TGTGCCAGAAGCTTAGTAAGGGGGGGGAACACTGAAGCTTTCTTT. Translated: CARSLVRGGNTEAFF.

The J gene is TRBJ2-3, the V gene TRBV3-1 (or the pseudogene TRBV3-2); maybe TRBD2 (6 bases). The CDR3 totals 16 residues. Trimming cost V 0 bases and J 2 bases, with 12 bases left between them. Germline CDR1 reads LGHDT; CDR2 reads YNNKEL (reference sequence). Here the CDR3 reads CASSQEGSGLTDTQYF. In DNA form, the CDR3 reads TGTGCCAGCAGCCAAGAGGGCTCGGGACTCACAGATACGCAGTATTTT.

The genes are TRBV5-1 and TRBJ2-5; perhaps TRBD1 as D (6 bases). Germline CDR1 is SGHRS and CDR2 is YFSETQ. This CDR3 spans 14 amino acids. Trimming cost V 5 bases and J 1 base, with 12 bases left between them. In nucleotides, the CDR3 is TGCGCCAGCAGTCCTGGACAGCTCCAAGAGACCCAGTACTTC. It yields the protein CASSPGQLQETQYF.

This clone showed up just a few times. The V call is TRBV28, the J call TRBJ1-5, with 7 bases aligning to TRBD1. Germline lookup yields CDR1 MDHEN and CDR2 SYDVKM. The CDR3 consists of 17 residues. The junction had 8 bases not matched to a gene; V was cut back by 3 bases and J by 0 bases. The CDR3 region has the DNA TGTGCCAGCAGTTTCGGACAGGCTCCGTATAGCAATCAGCCCCAGCATTTT. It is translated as CASSFGQAPYSNQPQHF. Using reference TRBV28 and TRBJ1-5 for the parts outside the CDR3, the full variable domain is DVKVTQSSRYLVKRTGEKVFLECVQDMDHENMFWYRQDPGLGLRLIYFSYDVKMKEKGDIPEGYSVSREKKERFSLILESASTNQTSMYLCASSFGQAPYSNQPQHFGDGTRLSIL.

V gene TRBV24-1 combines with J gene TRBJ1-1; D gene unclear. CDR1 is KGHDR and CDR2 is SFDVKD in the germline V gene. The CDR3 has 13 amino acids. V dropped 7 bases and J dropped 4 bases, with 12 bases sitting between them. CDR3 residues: CATSPPGSTEAFF. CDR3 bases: TGTGCCACCAGCCCCCCGGGTAGCACTGAAGCTTTCTTT.

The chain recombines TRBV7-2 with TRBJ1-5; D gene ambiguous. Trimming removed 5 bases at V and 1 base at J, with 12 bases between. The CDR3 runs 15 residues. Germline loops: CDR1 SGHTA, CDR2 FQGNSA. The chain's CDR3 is CASSPYSWSNQPQHF. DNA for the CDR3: TGTGCCAGCAGCCCTTACTCGTGGAGCAATCAGCCCCAGCATTTT.

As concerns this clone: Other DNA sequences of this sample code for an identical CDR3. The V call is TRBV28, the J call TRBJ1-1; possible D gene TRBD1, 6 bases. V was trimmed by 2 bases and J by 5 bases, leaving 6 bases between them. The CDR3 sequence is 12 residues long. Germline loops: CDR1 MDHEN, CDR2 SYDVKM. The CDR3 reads CASSLRGTEAFF. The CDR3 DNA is TGTGCCAGCAGTTTAAGGGGGACTGAAGCTTTCTTT.

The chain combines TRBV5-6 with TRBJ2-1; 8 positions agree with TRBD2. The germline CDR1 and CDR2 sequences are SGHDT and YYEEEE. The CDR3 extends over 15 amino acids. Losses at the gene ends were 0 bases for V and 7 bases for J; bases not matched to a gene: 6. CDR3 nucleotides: TGTGCCAGCAGCTTGGGACTAGCGCCGGTGAATGAGCAGTTCTTC. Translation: CASSLGLAPVNEQFF.

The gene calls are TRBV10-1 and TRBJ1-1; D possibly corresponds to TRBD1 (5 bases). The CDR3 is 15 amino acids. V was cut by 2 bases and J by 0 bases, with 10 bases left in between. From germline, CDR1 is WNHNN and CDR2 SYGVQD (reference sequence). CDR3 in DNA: TGCGCCAGCAGTGAGAGGGGTATGATGAACACTGAAGCTTTCTTT. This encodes CASSERGMMNTEAFF.

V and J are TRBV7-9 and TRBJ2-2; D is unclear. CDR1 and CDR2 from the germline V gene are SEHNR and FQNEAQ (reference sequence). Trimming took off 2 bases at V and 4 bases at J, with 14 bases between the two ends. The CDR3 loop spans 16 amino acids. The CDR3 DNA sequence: TGTGCCAGCAGCTTACAGCCATACGAGGTCACCGGGGAGCTGTTTTTT. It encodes CASSLQPYEVTGELFF.

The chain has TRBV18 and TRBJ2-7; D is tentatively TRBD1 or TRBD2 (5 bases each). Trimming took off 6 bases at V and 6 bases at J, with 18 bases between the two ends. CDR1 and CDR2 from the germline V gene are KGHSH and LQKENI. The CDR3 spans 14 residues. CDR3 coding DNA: TGTGCCAGCTCGCTATCCCGGGACCTAGGCGAGCAGTACTTC. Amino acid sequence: CASSLSRDLGEQYF.

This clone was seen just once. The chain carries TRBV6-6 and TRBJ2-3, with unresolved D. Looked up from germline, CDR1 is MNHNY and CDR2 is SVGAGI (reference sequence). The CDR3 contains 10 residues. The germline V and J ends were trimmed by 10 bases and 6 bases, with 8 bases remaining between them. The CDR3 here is CATRRDTQYF. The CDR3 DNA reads TGTGCCACCAGGCGGGATACGCAGTATTTT.

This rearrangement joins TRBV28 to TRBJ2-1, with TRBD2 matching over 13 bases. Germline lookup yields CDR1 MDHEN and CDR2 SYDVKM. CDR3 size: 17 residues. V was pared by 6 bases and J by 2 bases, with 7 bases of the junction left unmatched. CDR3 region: CASSPHGTSGTYNEQFF. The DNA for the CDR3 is TGTGCCAGCAGCCCCCACGGGACTAGCGGGACCTACAATGAGCAGTTCTTC.

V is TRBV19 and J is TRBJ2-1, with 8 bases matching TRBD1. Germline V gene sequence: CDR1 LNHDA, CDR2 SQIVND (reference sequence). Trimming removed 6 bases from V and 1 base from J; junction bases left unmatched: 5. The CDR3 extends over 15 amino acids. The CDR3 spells CASRQTGGSYNEQFF. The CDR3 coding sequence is TGTGCCAGTAGGCAAACAGGGGGGTCCTACAATGAGCAGTTCTTC. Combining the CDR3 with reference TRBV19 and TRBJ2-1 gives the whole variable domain DGGITQSPKYLFRKEGQNVTLSCEQNLNHDAMYWYRQDPGQGLRLIYYSQIVNDFQKGDIAEGYSVSREKKESFPLTVTSAQKNPTAFYLCASRQTGGSYNEQFFGPGTRLTVL.

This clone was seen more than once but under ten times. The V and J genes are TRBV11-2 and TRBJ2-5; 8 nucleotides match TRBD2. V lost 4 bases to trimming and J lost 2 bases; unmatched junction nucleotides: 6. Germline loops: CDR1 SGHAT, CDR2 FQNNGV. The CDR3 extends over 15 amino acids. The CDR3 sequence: CASSYIAGRQETQYF. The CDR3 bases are TGTGCCAGCAGCTACATAGCGGGGAGACAAGAGACCCAGTACTTC.

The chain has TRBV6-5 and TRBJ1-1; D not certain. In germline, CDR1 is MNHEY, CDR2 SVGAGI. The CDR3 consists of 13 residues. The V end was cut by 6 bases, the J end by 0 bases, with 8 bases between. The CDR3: CASRRALNTEAFF. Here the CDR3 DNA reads TGTGCCAGCAGAAGGGCCCTGAACACTGAAGCTTTCTTT.

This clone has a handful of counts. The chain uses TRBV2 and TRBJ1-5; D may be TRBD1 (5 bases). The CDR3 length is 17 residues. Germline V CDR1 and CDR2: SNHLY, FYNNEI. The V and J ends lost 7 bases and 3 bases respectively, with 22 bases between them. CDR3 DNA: TGTGCCAGCACCCGGGGCCAGCTGGGAGGGCTCAATCAGCCCCAGCATTTT. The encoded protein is CASTRGQLGGLNQPQHF.